This T cell receptor (beta chain) was recovered during a study of T cell responses to AZD1222 COVID-19 vaccine. The CDR3 consists of 14 residues. Germline V lookup: CDR1 KGHSH, CDR2 LQKENI. With V trimmed by 3 bases and J by 2 bases, 2 bases remained unmatched. Data came from immunoSEQ multiplex PCR; TCRdb stores just in-frame clones and leaves some out. Here the sample spans 100,000 to 150,000 clones, 89% being singletons. This clonotype originated in an adult in good health. The material sequenced was peripheral blood, taken on day 0 of AZD1222 vaccination. V usage is TRBV18 and J usage is TRBJ2-7; 9 bases agree with TRBD2. CDR3 protein: CASSPGTSTYEQYF. CDR3 in DNA: TGTGCCAGCTCACCCGGGACTAGCACCTACGAGCAGTACTTC.